The 2 T cell receptor beta chains below all came from one sample that was sequenced in a study of T cells of healthy individuals. MiXCR, applied by TCRdb to the 5' RACE reads, yields one record per CDR3 protein. The sample has fewer than 70,000 distinct CDR3 sequences; 14% to 15% are singletons. Source of these receptors: a human donor in good health.

This clonotype was counted many times. V gene TRBV7-2 combines with J gene TRBJ1-1; D call uncertain. The CDR3 consists of 15 residues. Trimming took 1 base from V and 7 from J, leaving 16 bases between them. Germline loops: CDR1 SGHTA, CDR2 FQGNSA. In nucleotides, the CDR3 is TGTGCCAGCAGCTTAGAGCCAGGAAATACTCATGAAGCTTTCTTT. Its protein is CASSLEPGNTHEAFF.

The sample holds many counts of this clonotype. The rearrangement uses TRBV6-5 and TRBJ2-3, with 10 nucleotides matching TRBD1. CDR1 MNHEY and CDR2 SVGAGI come from the germline V gene. V lost 4 bases, J lost 0 bases, and 4 bases stayed unmatched. CDR3 size: 16 residues. The CDR3 DNA is TGTGCCAGCAGTTGGACAGGGGGTCCTAGCACAGATACGCAGTATTTT. It yields the protein CASSWTGGPSTDTQYF.